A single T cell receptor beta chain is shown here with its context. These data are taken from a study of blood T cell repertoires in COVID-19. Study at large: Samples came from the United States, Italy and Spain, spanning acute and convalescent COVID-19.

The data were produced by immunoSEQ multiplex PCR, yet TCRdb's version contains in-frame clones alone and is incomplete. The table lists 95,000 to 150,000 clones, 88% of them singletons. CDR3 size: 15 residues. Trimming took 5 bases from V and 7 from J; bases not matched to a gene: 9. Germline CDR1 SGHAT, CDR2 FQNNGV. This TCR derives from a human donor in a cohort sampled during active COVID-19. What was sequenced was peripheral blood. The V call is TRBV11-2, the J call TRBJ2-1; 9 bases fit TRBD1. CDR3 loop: CASSPNRGPLNEQFF. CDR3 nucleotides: TGTGCCAGCAGCCCTAACAGGGGGCCTCTTAATGAGCAGTTCTTC.